This T cell receptor beta chain was documented in a study of control samples from healthy donors and cancer patients. Per germline, CDR1 MNHEY and CDR2 SVGAGI. V was cut by 8 bases and J by 0 bases, with 11 bases left in between. This CDR3 spans 14 amino acids. Clones were sequenced by immunoSEQ multiplex PCR, and TCRdb holds only the in-frame ones, with some missing. The table has 160,000 or so clones, roughly 92% seen once. This receptor was identified in a man aged 50 or older in good health. The specimen sequenced was blood. This chain links TRBV6-5 with TRBJ1-5; D perhaps matches TRBD1 (6 bases). Here the CDR3 reads CASQGLYSNQPQHF. CDR3 sequence (DNA): TGTGCCAGCCAGGGGCTTTATAGCAATCAGCCCCAGCATTTT.